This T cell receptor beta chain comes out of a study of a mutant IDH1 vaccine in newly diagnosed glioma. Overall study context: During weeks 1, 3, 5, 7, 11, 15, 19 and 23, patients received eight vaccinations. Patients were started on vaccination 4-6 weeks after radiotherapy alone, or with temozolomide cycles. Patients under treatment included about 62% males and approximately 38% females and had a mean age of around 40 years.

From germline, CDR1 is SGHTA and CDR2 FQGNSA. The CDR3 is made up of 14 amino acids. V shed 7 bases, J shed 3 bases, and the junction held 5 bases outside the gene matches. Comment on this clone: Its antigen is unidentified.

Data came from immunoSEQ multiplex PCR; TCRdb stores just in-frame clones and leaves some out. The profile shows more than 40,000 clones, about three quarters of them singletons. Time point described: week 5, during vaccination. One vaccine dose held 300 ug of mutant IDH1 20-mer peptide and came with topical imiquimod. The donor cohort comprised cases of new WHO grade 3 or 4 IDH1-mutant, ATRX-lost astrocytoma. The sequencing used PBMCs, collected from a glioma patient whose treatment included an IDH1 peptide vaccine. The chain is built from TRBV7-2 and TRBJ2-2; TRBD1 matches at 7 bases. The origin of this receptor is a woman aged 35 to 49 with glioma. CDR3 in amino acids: CASKRDRYTGELFF. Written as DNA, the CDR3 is TGTGCCAGCAAAAGGGACAGATACACCGGGGAGCTGTTTTTT.